This T cell receptor (beta chain) derives from a study of T cells after yellow fever vaccination. Study overall: Low-cell-number fractions were prepared with SMART-Seq v4 Ultra Low Input. Whole-study results and caveats: The secondary response showed a weaker magnitude and a faster peak, day 5 versus 15. Clones that expanded after primary vaccination mostly reappeared after the booster (nearly 98% CD4, about 91% CD8).

Trimming stripped 6 bases from V and 6 bases from J, with 15 bases between. CDR1 and CDR2 from the germline V gene are MNHEY and SVGAGI. This CDR3 comprises 13 residues. This clonotype was counted many times. Its cognate antigen is unknown. Template switching by 5'RACE produced TCR cDNA, adding a universal primer site and UMIs. MiXCR, applied by TCRdb to the 5' RACE reads, yields one record per CDR3 protein. The table records a few hundred thousand distinct CDR3 sequences, roughly 3.5% of them present only once. The rearrangement joins TRBV6-5 to TRBJ2-7; D not certain. The material sequenced was PBMCs, taken on the day of the yellow fever booster vaccination. The origin of this receptor is a man between 18 and 35 years old who received the YFV17D yellow fever vaccine. CDR3 in DNA: TGTGCCAGCAGCTCATCTCGGCACGCCGAGCAGTACTTC. It is translated as CASSSSRHAEQYF.